The 28 T cell receptor beta chains presented below share a single source sample, sequenced in a study of response to subunit inactivated influenza vaccine. MiXCR, run by TCRdb on the RT-PCR reads, gives a single entry per CDR3 protein. This table has about 190,000 distinct CDR3 sequences, about an eighth appearing once. The source material was CD8+ T cells sorted from PBMCs, sampled around 5 days after vaccination. The source of these receptors is a man between 50 and 59 years old who received an inactivated influenza vaccine.

The chain recombines TRBV7-8 with TRBJ1-1, with 7 bases aligning to TRBD1. This CDR3 region has 14 residues. Germline CDR1 SGHVS, CDR2 FQNEAQ. J was trimmed by 5 bases and V by 3 bases; bases with no gene match: 6. Here the CDR3 reads CASSLRAGGTEAFF. CDR3 bases: TGTGCCAGCAGCTTGAGGGCAGGGGGAACTGAAGCTTTCTTT.

As to this clonotype: This may arise from a read error, as a much more abundant clone is one base away. The chain uses TRBV9 and TRBJ1-5; D ambiguous. The CDR3 sequence is 13 residues long. CDR1 and CDR2 from the germline V gene are SGDLS and YYNGEE. CDR3 sequence reads: CACSPAYGQPQHF. CDR3 bases: TGTGCCTGCAGCCCCGCCTACGGTCAGCCCCAGCATTTT. Combining the CDR3 with reference TRBV9 and TRBJ1-5 gives the whole variable domain DSGVTQTPKHLITATGQRVTLRCSPRSGDLSVYWYQQSLDQGLQFLIQYYNGEERAKGNILERFSAQQFPDLHSELNLSSLELGDSALYFCACSPAYGQPQHFGDGTRLSIL.

The CDR3 sequence is CASSFEGRGEKLFF. Written as DNA, the CDR3 is TGTGCCAGCAGTTTTGAAGGTAGAGGCGAAAAACTGTTTTTT. This rearrangement joins TRBV12-3 or TRBV12-4 to TRBJ1-4; the D is unclear. The CDR3 is made up of 14 amino acids. The V and J ends lost 3 bases and 8 bases respectively, with 13 bases between them.

This clonotype turned up a few times. The chain has TRBV19 and TRBJ2-2; TRBD2 matches 7 bases. This CDR3 is built from 17 residues. V shed 4 bases, J shed 3 bases, and the junction held 11 bases outside the gene matches. Germline loops: CDR1 LNHDA, CDR2 SQIVND (reference sequence). The CDR3 nucleotides read TGTGCCAGTAGTACTCAGACCACTAGCGACTACACCGGGGAGCTGTTTTTT. It is translated as CASSTQTTSDYTGELFF.

This clonotype was seen a few times. The V call is TRBV10-3, the J call TRBJ2-7; no definite D call. V lost 4 bases and J lost 0, with 13 bases in between. CDR3 size: 15 residues. The germline CDR1 and CDR2 sequences are ENHRY and SYGVKD. The CDR3 region is CAISALASLSYEQYF. The CDR3 DNA follows: TGTGCCATCAGTGCGTTGGCCTCCCTCTCCTACGAGCAGTACTTC.

This clonotype was counted a few times. This chain links TRBV11-2 with TRBJ2-5; D not resolved. From germline, CDR1 is SGHAT and CDR2 FQNNGV. CDR3 length: 15 amino acids. With 2 bases removed from V and 4 bases from J, the gap between germline ends came to 14 bases. This chain's CDR3 is CASSLYGTKGETQYF. CDR3 DNA sequence: TGTGCCAGCAGCTTATACGGCACCAAGGGAGAGACCCAGTACTTC.

This clonotype was seen at least ten times. The V call is TRBV5-1, the J call TRBJ2-2; unclear D gene. This CDR3 has 12 amino acids. CDR1 and CDR2 from the germline V gene are SGHRS and YFSETQ. The V and J ends lost 4 bases and 0 bases respectively, with 1 base between them. DNA of the CDR3: TGCGCCAGCAGCCCGAACACCGGGGAGCTGTTTTTT. It encodes CASSPNTGELFF.

The table lists this clonotype with a few counts. The chain employs TRBV5-8 and TRBJ2-7; D perhaps matches TRBD2 (5 bases). There are 14 residues in the CDR3. The germline V gene encodes CDR1 SGHTS and CDR2 YDEGEE. V lost 4 bases, J lost 1 base, and 12 bases lay in between. The CDR3 protein is CASSADWNSYEQYF. In DNA, the CDR3 is TGTGCCAGCAGCGCGGACTGGAATTCCTACGAGCAGTACTTC.

The chain has TRBV12-3 or TRBV12-4 and TRBJ2-1; D is unclear. This CDR3 is built from 16 residues. With 5 bases removed from V and 1 base from J, the gap between germline ends came to 15 bases. CDR3 DNA: TGTGCCAGCAGTATATCACGGTACGGTTCCTACAATGAGCAGTTCTTC. Translation: CASSISRYGSYNEQFF.

A few counts support this clonotype. The V and J genes are TRBV6-2 or TRBV6-3 and TRBJ2-5, with D maybe TRBD1 (6 bases). Deletions cut 7 bases from V and 4 bases from J, with 16 bases between. The CDR3 contains 14 residues. Germline CDR1 is MNHEY and CDR2 is SVGEGT. CDR3 DNA: TGTGCCAGCAAGAGCCGGGACACGCGAGAGACCCAGTACTTC. Protein: CASKSRDTRETQYF.

This clonotype has just a few counts. The chain carries TRBV7-6 and TRBJ2-5; D unresolved. Germline V lookup: CDR1 SGHVS, CDR2 FNYEAQ. Trimming removed 5 bases at V and 2 bases at J, with 12 bases between. The CDR3 covers 14 residues. The CDR3 here is CASSPPPGQETQYF. The CDR3 nucleotides are TGTGCCAGCAGCCCCCCTCCCGGGCAAGAGACCCAGTACTTC.

This clonotype has more than one count but fewer than ten. V is TRBV3-1 and J is TRBJ2-5; D call uncertain. CDR1 LGHDT and CDR2 YNNKEL come from the germline V gene (reference sequence). This CDR3 contains 15 residues. Trimming stripped 0 bases from V and 1 base from J, with 9 bases between. The CDR3 sequence: CASSQDTTAQETQYF. The CDR3 region has the DNA TGTGCCAGCAGCCAAGATACGACGGCCCAAGAGACCCAGTACTTC.

The chain carries TRBV9 and TRBJ1-1; tentatively, D is TRBD1 (6 bases). V lost 3 bases and J 6 bases, leaving 15 bases between the germline ends. The CDR3 loop spans 14 amino acids. Germline V gene data show CDR1 as SGDLS and CDR2 as YYNGEE. This CDR3 is CASSDHTGRAEAFF. In DNA, the CDR3 is TGTGCCAGCAGCGACCATACAGGGCGTGCTGAAGCTTTCTTT.

The chain employs TRBV7-2 and TRBJ2-7; no definite D call. The V end lost 3 bases, the J end lost 6 bases, and 9 bases lay between the germline ends. CDR3 length: 12 residues. Germline CDR1 SGHTA, CDR2 FQGNSA. In DNA form, the CDR3 reads TGTGCCAGCAGCTTGCCCGGCCTCGAGCAGTACTTC. This encodes CASSLPGLEQYF.

This clonotype appeared a few times. The chain couples TRBV12-3 or TRBV12-4 to TRBJ2-7; D unclear. The CDR3 is 10 residues long. Trimming cost V 5 bases and J 8 bases, with 7 bases left between them. The CDR3: CASSDAKQYF. CDR3 in DNA: TGTGCCAGCAGTGACGCGAAGCAGTACTTC.

Only a few counts were recorded for this clonotype. The genes are TRBV20-1 and TRBJ2-1; D possibly uses TRBD1 or TRBD2 (5 bases each). The germline V and J ends were trimmed by 3 bases and 4 bases, with 19 bases remaining between them. Germline CDR1 and CDR2: DFQATT and SNEGSKA (reference sequence). The CDR3 spans 16 residues. The CDR3 sequence is CSARGRGGPTYNEQFF. The DNA of the CDR3 is TGCAGTGCTAGGGGACGTGGGGGACCAACATACAATGAGCAGTTCTTC.

This clonotype was observed a few times. The chain links TRBV28 to TRBJ2-1; D remains unclear. CDR1 is MDHEN, CDR2 SYDVKM, per germline. Trimming removed 6 bases from V and 2 bases from J, with 11 bases in between. The CDR3 length is 14 residues. The CDR3 bases are TGTGCCAGCAGCCCCTTTGGAACCTACAATGAGCAGTTCTTC. It codes for CASSPFGTYNEQFF.

This clonotype was seen only a few times. V usage is TRBV15 and J usage is TRBJ1-5; a possible D gene is TRBD1 (6 bases). The V gene's germline CDR1 is LNHNV and CDR2 YYDKDF (reference sequence). Trimming stripped 0 bases from V and 1 base from J, with 10 bases between. The CDR3 spans 16 residues. The CDR3 sequence: CATSRDGGLSNQPQHF. CDR3 bases: TGTGCCACCAGCAGAGATGGGGGGCTCAGCAATCAGCCCCAGCATTTT.

This clonotype was seen more than once but under ten times. This chain connects TRBV5-6 to TRBJ2-7, with TRBD1 matching over 8 bases. Per the germline V gene, CDR1 is SGHDT and CDR2 is YYEEEE. The CDR3 loop spans 14 amino acids. Trimming removed 4 bases from V and 3 bases from J; junction bases left unmatched: 6. The CDR3 region has the DNA TGTGCCAGCAGCGAGGGACAGGCCCTCTACGAGCAGTACTTC. Amino acid sequence: CASSEGQALYEQYF.

This clonotype was seen more than once but under ten times. The chain recombines TRBV3-1 with TRBJ1-1; D gene uncertain. Per germline, CDR1 LGHDT and CDR2 YNNKEL (reference sequence). The CDR3 spans 13 residues. The V gene lost 7 bases and the J gene lost 1 base, with 10 bases spanning the gap. CDR3 bases: TGTGCCAGCACCCTGGACCCGAACACTGAAGCTTTCTTT. Protein product: CASTLDPNTEAFF.

There are a few counts of this clonotype. V is TRBV4-3 and J is TRBJ2-7; 11 bases line up with TRBD1. The CDR3 length is 15 residues. J was trimmed by 2 bases and V by 3 bases; bases with no gene match: 3. Germline V lookup: CDR1 LGHNA, CDR2 YSLEER. CDR3 in DNA: TGCGCCAGCAGCCAGGGACAGGGGGGAACCTACGAGCAGTACTTC. Encoded protein: CASSQGQGGTYEQYF.

This clonotype was counted at least ten times. This rearrangement joins TRBV29-1 to TRBJ2-2; D possibly corresponds to TRBD1 (5 bases). From germline, CDR1 is SQVTM and CDR2 ANQGSEA. Trimming removed 4 bases from V and 7 bases from J, with 16 bases in between. The CDR3 totals 14 residues. This chain's CDR3 is CSVASQGPHGELFF. For the CDR3, the DNA is TGCAGCGTTGCTTCCCAGGGCCCACACGGGGAGCTGTTTTTT.

The chain carries TRBV11-2 and TRBJ2-7; 7 nucleotides agree with TRBD1. Unmatched junction bases numbered 7, after V lost 2 bases and J lost 6 bases. CDR1 SGHAT and CDR2 FQNNGV come from the germline V gene. CDR3 length: 14 residues. The CDR3 DNA reads TGTGCCAGCAGCTTAAGGGACAGATATCTCGAGCAGTACTTC. Translation: CASSLRDRYLEQYF.

The rearrangement links TRBV25-1 to TRBJ2-3; 7 nucleotides agree with TRBD1. The germline V gene has CDR1 MGHDK and CDR2 SYGVNS. There are 14 residues in the CDR3. The junction had 10 bases not matched to a gene; V was cut back by 5 bases and J by 8 bases. CDR3 sequence (DNA): TGTGCCAGCAGTCGGGCAGGGGGAGTGGGTACGCAGTATTTT. It encodes CASSRAGGVGTQYF. Based on the CDR3 plus reference TRBV25-1 and TRBJ2-3, the full variable domain is EADIYQTPRYLVIGTGKKITLECSQTMGHDKMYWYQQDPGMELHLIHYSYGVNSTEKGDLSSESTVSRIRTEHFPLTLESARPSHTSQYLCASSRAGGVGTQYFGPGTRLTVL.

This clonotype was seen many times. The chain employs TRBV12-3 or TRBV12-4 and TRBJ2-1; 7 nucleotides match TRBD1. This CDR3 is 16 amino acids long. V shed 5 bases and J 0 bases; nucleotides not matched to a gene: 7. Written as DNA, the CDR3 is TGTGCCAGCAGTACCTACAGGGGAAACTCCTACAATGAGCAGTTCTTC. Its translation is CASSTYRGNSYNEQFF.

This clonotype was found a few times. The rearrangement joins TRBV6-2 or TRBV6-3 to TRBJ2-5; D remains ambiguous. Germline V gene lookup returns CDR1 MNHEY and CDR2 SVGEGT. The germline V and J ends were trimmed by 7 bases and 5 bases, with 20 bases remaining between them. This CDR3 region has 15 residues. CDR3 amino acids: CASNIVGAPVETQYF. In DNA form, the CDR3 reads TGTGCCAGCAACATCGTCGGCGCTCCGGTGGAGACCCAGTACTTC.

This clonotype was detected only a few times. The V and J genes are TRBV6-1 and TRBJ2-1, with D maybe TRBD2 (6 bases). This CDR3 has 14 residues. CDR1 is MNHNS and CDR2 is SASEGT in the germline V gene. Deletions cut 8 bases from V and 3 bases from J, with 14 bases between. CDR3 protein: CASSSGGLYNEQFF. The CDR3 DNA sequence: TGTGCCAGCTCCTCCGGGGGTCTCTACAATGAGCAGTTCTTC.

V is TRBV5-1 and J is TRBJ2-1; 7 bases map to TRBD1. CDR1 SGHRS and CDR2 YFSETQ come from the germline V gene. This CDR3 has 15 residues. The V gene end was trimmed by 3 bases and the J gene end by 1 base; junction bases not matched to a gene: 4. CDR3 amino acids: CASSSGQVSYNEQFF. The CDR3 region has the DNA TGCGCCAGCAGCTCTGGACAGGTATCCTACAATGAGCAGTTCTTC.